This is a list of T cell receptor beta chains from one sample in a study of T cells in Graves' hyperthyroidism and ophthalmopathy. TCRdb analysed the multiplex PCR reads with MiXCR anew, one entry per CDR3 protein. Of more than 500,000 distinct CDR3 sequences in the sample, roughly 50% were seen once. Source material: peripheral blood or thyroid tissue (not recorded which). Receptor source: an adult woman with Graves' disease, either hyperthyroidism or ophthalmopathy (not recorded which). The CDR3 runs from the conserved cysteine through the conserved F or W.

J	V	CDR3
TRBJ2-7	TRBV20-1	CSARESKGSAYEQYF
TRBJ2-7	TRBV19	CASSTSAGGIYEQYF
TRBJ2-7	TRBV19	CASRSGPIGDYEQYF
TRBJ1-4	TRBV11-2	CASSQPLRATNEKLFF
TRBJ1-4	TRBV6-1	CASRNKGNRNEKLFF
TRBJ1-2	TRBV7-9	CASSFETGFGYTF
TRBJ1-2	TRBV6-5	CASSYGTGSGNTF
TRBJ2-7	TRBV15	CATSRTASSYEQYF
TRBJ1-6	TRBV5-6	CASSFRGGNSPLHF
TRBJ1-4	TRBV7-9	CASSPGGEEEPFF
TRBJ1-5	TRBV27	CASRYALGQPQHF